This paragraph reports one T cell receptor beta chain. Its antigen is currently unknown. The method was immunoSEQ multiplex PCR; TCRdb's version includes in-frame clones alone and lacks a portion of them. The sample lists some 83,000 clones; 94% were seen once. The CDR3 consists of 14 residues. V was pared by 3 bases and J by 1 base, with 3 bases of the junction left unmatched. From germline, CDR1 is SGHAT and CDR2 FQDESV (reference sequence). This entry comes from a study of cytomegalovirus exposure and HLA in healthy donors. Overall study findings and caveats: Most TCR sequences showed up rarely, but some public TCRs showed up in many donors.

The donors were members of the validation cohort, which comprised about 130 subjects and was separate from the first cohort of 600 to 800 subjects. The chain uses TRBV11-1 and TRBJ2-7; 7 bases are shared with TRBD1. The sequence was obtained from a woman under 30 in good health and CMV-seropositive. Specimen: PBMCs. The CDR3: CASSLTGKSYEQYF. In DNA, the CDR3 is TGTGCCAGCAGCTTGACAGGGAAATCCTACGAGCAGTACTTC. Drawing the rest from reference TRBV11-1 and TRBJ2-7, the complete variable domain is EAEVAQSPRYKITEKSQAVAFWCDPISGHATLYWYRQILGQGPELLVQFQDESVVDDSQLPKDRFSAERLKGVDSTLKIQPAELGDSAMYLCASSLTGKSYEQYFGPGTRLTVT.